These T cell receptor beta chains were read from a single sample in a study of cytomegalovirus exposure and HLA in healthy donors. Some clones are missing from TCRdb's copy, which holds only in-frame ones; the method was immunoSEQ multiplex PCR. The sample lists roughly 150,000 clones; nearly 70% were seen once. Sequenced material: PBMCs. All receptors come from a man aged 25-45 years in good health and CMV-seropositive. Each CDR3 is given without its conserved first and last residue.

J: TRBJ1-2; length: 13; V: TRBV11-1; CDR3: ASSLAAGGGYGYT
J: TRBJ2-1; length: 11; V: TRBV29-1; CDR3: SADRASYNEQF
J: TRBJ2-5; length: 10; V: TRBV29-1; CDR3: SVDGGQETQY
J: TRBJ2-1; length: 17; V: TRBV9; CDR3: ASTGTSGTRGGSYNAQF
J: TRBJ2-5; length: 13; V: TRBV6-1; CDR3: ASSEAQGGGETQY
J: TRBJ1-4; length: 11; V: TRBV5-1; CDR3: ASSPPHYEKLF
J: TRBJ1-1; length: 10; V: TRBV13; CDR3: ASSTGDTEAF
J: TRBJ2-5; length: 15; V: TRBV18; CDR3: ASSLLKTGVYQETQY
J: TRBJ2-6; length: 16; V: TRBV5-1; CDR3: ASSWTSGTGDGANVLT
J: TRBJ1-1; length: 13; V: TRBV7-9; CDR3: ASSQPRTVNTEAF
J: TRBJ1-1; length: 11; V: TRBV29-1; CDR3: SSRTGWNTEAF
J: TRBJ2-3; length: 12; V: TRBV6-6; CDR3: ASRLAGLSDTQY
J: TRBJ2-5; length: 11; V: TRBV29-1; CDR3: SVGNGGGETQY
J: TRBJ1-3; length: 13; V: TRBV27; CDR3: ASSLTGGSGNTIY
J: TRBJ2-7; length: 10; V: TRBV6-5; CDR3: ASTGNSYEQY
J: TRBJ2-6; length: 15; V: TRBV28; CDR3: ASSTGAQSSGANVLT
J: TRBJ1-4; length: 12; V: TRBV2; CDR3: ASSEYGGAEKLF
J: TRBJ2-7; length: 14; V: TRBV4-1; CDR3: ASSQDRTAKTYEQY
J: TRBJ1-1; length: 10; V: TRBV10-1; CDR3: ASSQANTEAF
J: TRBJ1-3; length: 10; V: TRBV7-9; CDR3: ASSYSGNTIY
J: TRBJ2-1; length: 12; V: TRBV9; CDR3: ASSTRLGGNEQF
J: TRBJ2-3; length: 13; V: TRBV7-2; CDR3: ASSLGQGRTDTQY
J: TRBJ1-6; length: 12; V: TRBV2; CDR3: ASSEGTGIQALH
J: TRBJ2-1; length: 12; V: TRBV19; CDR3: ASSLTGSYNEQF
J: .; length: 12; V: TRBV7-7; CDR3: ASSPQREGDEQY
J: TRBJ2-7; length: 12; V: TRBV10-1; CDR3: ASSALGVADEQY
J: TRBJ2-7; length: 10; V: TRBV6-6; CDR3: ASSPDTYEQY
J: TRBJ1-3; length: 13; V: TRBV19; CDR3: ASSTIQGGGNTIY